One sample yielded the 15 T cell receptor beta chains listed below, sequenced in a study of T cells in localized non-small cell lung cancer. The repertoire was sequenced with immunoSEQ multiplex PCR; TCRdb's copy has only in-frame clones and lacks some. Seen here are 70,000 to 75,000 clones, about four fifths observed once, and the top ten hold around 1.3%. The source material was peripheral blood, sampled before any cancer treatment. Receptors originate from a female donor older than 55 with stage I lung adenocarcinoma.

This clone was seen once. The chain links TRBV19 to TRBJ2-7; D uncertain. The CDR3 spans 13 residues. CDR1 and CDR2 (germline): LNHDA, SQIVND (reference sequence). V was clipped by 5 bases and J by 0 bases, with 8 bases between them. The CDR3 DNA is TGTGCCAGTAGTGAGACGCGCTCCTACGAGCAGTACTTC. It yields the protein CASSETRSYEQYF.

This CDR3 reads CASRPGGEGHGYTF. DNA for the CDR3: TGTGCCAGCAGGCCTGGGGGGGAGGGGCACGGCTACACCTTC. The J gene is TRBJ1-2, the V gene TRBV28, with a possible D match to TRBD1 (5 bases). V lost 6 bases and J 8 bases, leaving 19 bases between the germline ends. This CDR3 has 14 residues. Germline CDR1 reads MDHEN; CDR2 reads SYDVKM.

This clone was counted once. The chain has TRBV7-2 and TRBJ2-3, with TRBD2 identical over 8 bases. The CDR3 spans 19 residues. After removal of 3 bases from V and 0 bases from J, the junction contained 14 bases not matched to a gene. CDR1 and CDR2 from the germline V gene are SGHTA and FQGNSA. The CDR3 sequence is CASSLTPPAGALSTDTQYF. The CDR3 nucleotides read TGTGCCAGCAGCTTGACTCCCCCAGCGGGAGCCCTTAGCACAGATACGCAGTATTTT.

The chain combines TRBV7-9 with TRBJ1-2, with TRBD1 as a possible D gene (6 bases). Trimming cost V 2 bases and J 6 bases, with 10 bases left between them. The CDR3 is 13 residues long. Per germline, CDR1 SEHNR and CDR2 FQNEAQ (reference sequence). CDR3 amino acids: CASSLRGPNGYTF. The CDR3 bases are TGTGCCAGCAGCTTACGGGGGCCCAATGGCTACACCTTC.

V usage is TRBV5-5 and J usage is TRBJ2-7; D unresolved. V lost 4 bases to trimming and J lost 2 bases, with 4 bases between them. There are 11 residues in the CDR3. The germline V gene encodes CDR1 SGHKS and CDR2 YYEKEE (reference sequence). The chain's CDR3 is CASSEAYEQYF. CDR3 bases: TGTGCCAGCAGCGAAGCCTACGAGCAGTACTTC. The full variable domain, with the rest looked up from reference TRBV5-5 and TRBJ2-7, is DAGVTQSPTHLIKTRGQQVTLRCSPISGHKSVSWYQQVLGQGPQFIFQYYEKEERGRGNFPDRFSARQFPNYSSELNVNALLLGDSALYLCASSEAYEQYFGPGTRLTVT.

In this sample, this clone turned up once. The CDR3 sequence: CASSLGMAFAGEDEKLFF. As DNA, the CDR3 is TGTGCCAGCAGCTTGGGTATGGCTTTCGCAGGGGAGGACGAAAAACTGTTTTTT. This chain links TRBV5-5 with TRBJ1-4, with D possibly TRBD1 on 6 matching bases. The V end lost 0 bases, the J end lost 8 bases, and 23 bases lay between the germline ends. The V gene's germline CDR1 is SGHKS and CDR2 YYEKEE (reference sequence). This CDR3 is built from 18 residues.

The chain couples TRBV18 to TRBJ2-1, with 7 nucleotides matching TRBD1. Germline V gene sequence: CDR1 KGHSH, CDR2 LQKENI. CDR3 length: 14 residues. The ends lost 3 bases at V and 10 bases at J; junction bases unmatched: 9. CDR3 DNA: TGTGCCAGCTCACCGGCGGACAGGCATGGCGAGCAGTTCTTC. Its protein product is CASSPADRHGEQFF.

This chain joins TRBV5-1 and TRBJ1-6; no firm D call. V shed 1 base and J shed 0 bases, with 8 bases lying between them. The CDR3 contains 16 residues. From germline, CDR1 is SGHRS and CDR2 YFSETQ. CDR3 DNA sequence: TGCGCCAGCAGCTTGACCCTGAGCTCCTATAATTCACCCCTCCACTTT. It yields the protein CASSLTLSSYNSPLHF.

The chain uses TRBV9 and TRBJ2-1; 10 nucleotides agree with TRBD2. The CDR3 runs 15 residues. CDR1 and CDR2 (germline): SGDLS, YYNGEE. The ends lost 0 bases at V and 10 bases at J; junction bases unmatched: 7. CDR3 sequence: CASSVDLAGVGEQFF. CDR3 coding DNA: TGTGCCAGCAGCGTAGACCTAGCGGGAGTTGGGGAGCAGTTCTTC.

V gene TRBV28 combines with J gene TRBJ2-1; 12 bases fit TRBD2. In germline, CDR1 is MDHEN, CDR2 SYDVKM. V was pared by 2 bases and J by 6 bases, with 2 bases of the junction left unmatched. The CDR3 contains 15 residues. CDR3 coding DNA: TGTGCCAGCAGTTTACCGGGACTAGCGGGCAATGAGCAGTTCTTC. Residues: CASSLPGLAGNEQFF.

The CDR3 DNA follows: TGTGCCAGCAGCTTAGTCGAGAGTGGGTGGGAGACCCAGTACTTC. It is translated as CASSLVESGWETQYF. The V and J genes are TRBV7-3 and TRBJ2-5; D gene unclear. Trimming stripped 2 bases from V and 5 bases from J, with 15 bases between. The CDR3 totals 15 residues. CDR1 and CDR2 (germline): SGHTA, FQGTGA. Together with reference TRBV7-3 and TRBJ2-5, the CDR3 gives the full variable domain: GAGVSQTPSNKVTEKGKYVELRCDPISGHTALYWYRQSLGQGPEFLIYFQGTGAADDSGLPNDRFFAVRPEGSVSTLKIQRTERGDSAVYLCASSLVESGWETQYFGPGTRLLVL.

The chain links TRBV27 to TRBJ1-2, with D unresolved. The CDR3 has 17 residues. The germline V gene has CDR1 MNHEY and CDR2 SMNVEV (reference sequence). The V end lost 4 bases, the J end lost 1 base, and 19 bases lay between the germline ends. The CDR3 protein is CASSSTFRRDFNYGYTF. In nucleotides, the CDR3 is TGTGCCAGCAGTTCAACTTTCCGCCGGGATTTTAACTATGGCTACACCTTC.

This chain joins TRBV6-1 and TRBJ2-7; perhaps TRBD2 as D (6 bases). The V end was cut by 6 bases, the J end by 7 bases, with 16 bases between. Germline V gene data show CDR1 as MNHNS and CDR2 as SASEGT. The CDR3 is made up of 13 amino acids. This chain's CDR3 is CASRAGGTEEQYF. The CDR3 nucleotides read TGTGCCAGCAGGGCCGGGGGTACGGAGGAGCAGTACTTC.

The CDR3 nucleotides read TGTGCCAGCGGAACCGGGACAGGGGCCTACGAGCAGTACTTC. Translation: CASGTGTGAYEQYF. The chain combines TRBV6-5 with TRBJ2-7; 10 nucleotides line up with TRBD1. Germline CDR1 MNHEY, CDR2 SVGAGI. The CDR3 covers 14 residues. V shed 8 bases and J 2 bases; nucleotides not matched to a gene: 6.

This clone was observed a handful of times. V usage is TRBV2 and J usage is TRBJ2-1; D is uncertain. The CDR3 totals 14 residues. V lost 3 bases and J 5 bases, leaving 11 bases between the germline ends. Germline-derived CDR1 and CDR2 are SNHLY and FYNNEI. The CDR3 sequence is CASSEAGVNNEQFF. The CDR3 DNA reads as TGTGCCAGCAGTGAGGCTGGGGTTAACAATGAGCAGTTCTTC.